This TCR beta chain came from a study of blood T cell repertoires in COVID-19. Deletions cut 0 bases from V and 7 bases from J, with 16 bases between. Looked up from germline, CDR1 is MGHRA and CDR2 is YSYEKL. The CDR3 extends over 17 amino acids. Libraries were prepared by immunoSEQ multiplex PCR; TCRdb keeps only in-frame clonotypes and omits some of them. The sample contains more than 300,000 clones, about nine tenths of which appear only once. J is TRBJ1-6 and V is TRBV4-1; TRBD1 might be the D (6 bases). Sequences were obtained from peripheral blood. The receptor comes from a woman between 45 and 65 years old with COVID-19, enrolled during active disease. The CDR3 here is CASSQDLGALENSPLHF. Written as DNA, the CDR3 is TGCGCCAGCAGCCAAGATTTGGGGGCCCTGGAGAATTCACCCCTCCACTTT.